The TCR beta chain under discussion was sequenced for a study of Ad26.COV2.S vaccination and SARS-CoV-2 variants. V was trimmed by 2 bases and J by 0 bases, leaving 5 bases between them. Per germline, CDR1 SGDLS and CDR2 YYNGEE. The CDR3 extends over 13 amino acids. Described treatment: about 20 received Ad26.COV2.S at low or high dose, single or two shots; several received placebo; per-sample allocation not given. Samples analyzed were those drawn on day 63 after the first vaccine or placebo injection. Using immunoSEQ multiplex PCR, the repertoire was profiled, and TCRdb retains in-frame clones only, with some absent. The sample lists a few hundred thousand clones, 80% to 95% occurring once.

This chain uses TRBV9 with TRBJ1-1, with no clear D. The TCR comes from a person aged 18-65 years who received the Ad26.COV2.S COVID-19 vaccine or a placebo. Here the sequenced sample was peripheral blood, taken in a trial of Ad26.COV2.S vaccine versus placebo. DNA for the CDR3: TGTGCCAGCAGCGTTCTGATGAACACTGAAGCTTTCTTT. Amino acids: CASSVLMNTEAFF.